The text below deals with one T cell receptor (beta chain). This entry belongs to a study of immune evolution from preneoplasia to lung adenocarcinoma. Trimming took off 0 bases at V and 10 bases at J, with 13 bases between the two ends. The CDR3 sequence is 14 residues long. The germline V gene encodes CDR1 SGHNT and CDR2 YYREEE (reference sequence). Nucleic acids came from premalignant or tumor cells enriched by macro-dissection. The data were produced by immunoSEQ multiplex PCR, yet TCRdb's version contains in-frame clones alone and is incomplete. The repertoire holds roughly 5,700 clones, with about four fifths as singletons.

Sequencing was done on a sample of FFPE minimally invasive lung adenocarcinoma tissue. This receptor was identified in a person aged 55-79 years with lung adenocarcinoma. The chain joins TRBV5-4 to TRBJ1-4; D ambiguous. CDR3 coding DNA: TGTGCCAGCAGCTTGGAAGGCTTGAACGCAAAACTGTTTTTT. Protein sequence: CASSLEGLNAKLFF.